This TCR beta chain appears in the sequencing data of a study of T cells in Graves' hyperthyroidism and ophthalmopathy. The table lists this clonotype with a few counts. Its antigen is as yet unknown. The study included ophthalmopathy patients with Clinical Activity Score at least 3, NOSPECS grade at least 4 and duration under 3 months. Exclusions: uncontrolled infection, other autoimmune disease, pregnancy, lactation. Germline CDR1 and CDR2: MNHNS and SASEGT. The CDR3 has 16 residues. The V gene end was trimmed by 5 bases and the J gene end by 8 bases; junction bases not matched to a gene: 12. TCR beta CDR3 regions were amplified from RNA. HTBI primers were employed in a first-round RT-PCR of the TCR CDR3. One entry per CDR3 protein, called by TCRdb with MiXCR from the multiplex PCR reads. The table records fewer than 650,000 distinct CDR3 sequences, about 14% of them present only once. Study-wide findings and caveats: For ophthalmopathy, model prediction preceded onset by a median around six months.

Material for sequencing was blood. The chain carries TRBV6-1 and TRBJ1-6; 7 bases agree with TRBD1. The source is a young woman with Graves' ophthalmopathy. CDR3 DNA: TGTGCCAGCAGTTACCGCTTCAGGGGGAACGATTCACCCCTCCACTTT. Translation gives CASSYRFRGNDSPLHF.